This T cell receptor (beta chain) comes out of a study of Graves' ophthalmopathy and Graves' hyperthyroidism. Study-wide background: Before any treatment, peripheral blood was taken at the initial diagnosis.

Study-level findings and limits: Among thyroid clonotypes expanded above 0.001 frequency, most also appeared in blood. Ophthalmopathy progression predictions by the model showed 72% to 80% specificity and approximately 71% sensitivity.

Germline lookup yields CDR1 DFQATT and CDR2 SNEGSKA (reference sequence). The ends were cut back, 4 bases at V and 2 bases at J, with 14 bases in the middle. This CDR3 has 14 amino acids. This clonotype was found many times. The antigen is not known. Investigators amplified TCR beta CDR3 regions from RNA transcripts. Second-round multiplex PCR followed a first-round RT-PCR using HTBI primers. MiXCR was run by TCRdb on the multiplex PCR reads, yielding one entry per CDR3 protein. The table has about 370,000 distinct CDR3 sequences, approximately 18% seen once. PBMCs stemmed from around 10 ml of fresh peripheral blood.

This receptor was taken from an adult woman with stable Graves' hyperthyroidism. The sequencing input was peripheral blood. The chain has TRBV20-1 and TRBJ1-1, with D perhaps matching TRBD1 (5 bases). CDR3 sequence reads: CSAKRWGPNTEAFF. In nucleotides, the CDR3 is TGCAGTGCTAAAAGGTGGGGACCCAACACTGAAGCTTTCTTT.